This passage covers 8 T cell receptor beta chains from one sample sequenced in a study of CD8+CD57+ T cells in acquired aplastic anemia. Profiling of TCR beta VDJ combinations and CDR3 sequences used genomic DNA as template. One entry per CDR3 protein, called by TCRdb with MiXCR from the reads. The table has about 250,000 distinct CDR3 sequences, 45% to 50% seen once. Sequencing involved patients with CD8+CD57+ cell expansion previously shown by flow cytometry. Sequencing was performed on sorted CD4+, CD8+, or CD8+CD57+ T cells (not recorded which) from PBMCs. The source of these receptors is a human donor with aplastic anemia.

This clonotype was counted many times. This chain links TRBV5-8 with TRBJ2-5; TRBD1 is a possible D gene (6 bases). There are 13 residues in the CDR3. In germline, CDR1 is SGHTS, CDR2 YDEGEE. Trimming shortened V by 3 bases and J by 5 bases, and 11 bases separated the two germline ends. The CDR3 region is CASSSGDGETQYF. The CDR3 DNA reads TGTGCCAGCAGCTCAGGGGATGGGGAGACCCAGTACTTC. The full variable domain, completed using reference TRBV5-8 and TRBJ2-5, is EAGVTQSPTHLIKTRGQQATLRCSPISGHTSVYWYQQALGLGLQFLLWYDEGEERNRGNFPPRFSGRQFPNYSSELNVNALELEDSALYLCASSSGDGETQYFGPGTRLLVL.

This sequence joins TRBV2 and TRBJ1-6, with a weak D call TRBD1 (6 bases). The CDR3 is 15 residues long. CDR1 is SNHLY, CDR2 FYNNEI, per germline. V was clipped by 6 bases and J by 7 bases, with 16 bases between them. The CDR3 loop is CASSRSDRFNSPLHF. CDR3 nucleotides: TGTGCCAGCAGCCGAAGCGACAGGTTCAATTCACCCCTCCACTTT.

The table lists this clonotype with many counts. The chain combines TRBV4-1 with TRBJ2-2; possibly TRBD1 for D (5 bases). V lost 0 bases, J lost 6 bases, and 11 bases lay in between. The CDR3 totals 15 residues. Germline V gene lookup returns CDR1 MGHRA and CDR2 YSYEKL. CDR3 in amino acids: CASSQDRTIPGELFF. The CDR3 DNA reads TGCGCCAGCAGCCAAGATCGGACAATCCCCGGGGAGCTGTTTTTT.

This clonotype has only one observation. This clone may be a read error of a much larger clone one base away. The J gene is TRBJ1-2, the V gene TRBV6-5; 10 bases agree with TRBD1. Germline loops: CDR1 MNHEY, CDR2 SVGAGI. J gave up 4 bases and V 7 bases, and 9 bases lay outside the gene matches. The CDR3 has 15 residues. The CDR3 loop is CASIRRDRGSYGYTF. As DNA, the CDR3 is TGTGCCAGCATTAGACGGGACAGGGGTTCCTATGGCTACACCTTC.

The V gene is TRBV28, the J gene TRBJ2-7; D unclear. The CDR3 contains 13 residues. Trimming shortened V by 6 bases and J by 5 bases, and 14 bases separated the two germline ends. CDR1 is MDHEN, CDR2 SYDVKM, per germline. The CDR3 DNA sequence: TGTGCCAGCAGGAACGTAGGGATCAACGAGCAGTACTTC. It translates to CASRNVGINEQYF.

The genes are TRBV7-9 and TRBJ1-1; D is unresolved. CDR1 and CDR2 (germline): SEHNR, FQNEAQ (reference sequence). Trimming left V 5 bases short and J 3 bases short, with 13 bases between. This CDR3 contains 14 residues. Here the CDR3 reads CASSPDSSYTEAFF. The CDR3 DNA reads TGTGCCAGCAGCCCAGATTCTAGTTACACTGAAGCTTTCTTT.

This clonotype was observed a few times. The chain links TRBV7-9 to TRBJ2-1; D is uncertain. CDR3 length: 15 residues. V was shortened by 4 bases and J by 3 bases, with 13 bases between the two germline ends. Germline CDR1 reads SEHNR; CDR2 reads FQNEAQ (reference sequence). The CDR3 nucleotides read TGTGCCAGCAGCTATTCCATTACGGGCTACAATGAGCAGTTCTTC. Protein product: CASSYSITGYNEQFF.

The CDR3 loop is CASRKRGGQETQYF. The CDR3 region has the DNA TGTGCCAGCAGGAAGCGGGGGGGCCAAGAGACCCAGTACTTC. The J gene is TRBJ2-5, the V gene TRBV2; 10 bases agree with TRBD2. The ends lost 6 bases at V and 1 base at J; junction bases unmatched: 2. CDR1 SNHLY and CDR2 FYNNEI come from the germline V gene. The CDR3 extends over 14 amino acids. Looking up the rest from reference TRBV2 and TRBJ2-5 gives the full variable domain: EPEVTQTPSHQVTQMGQEVILRCVPISNHLYFYWYRQILGQKVEFLVSFYNNEISEKSEIFDDQFSVERPDGSNFTLKIRSTKLEDSAMYFCASRKRGGQETQYFGPGTRLLVL.